These 9 T cell receptor beta chains came from one sample sequenced in a study of T cells in Graves' hyperthyroidism and ophthalmopathy. The investigators amplified TCR beta CDR3 regions from RNA transcripts. TCR CDR3 regions were first amplified by RT-PCR with HTBI primers. Using its own MiXCR run on the multiplex PCR reads, TCRdb lists one record per CDR3 protein. The sample contains roughly 400,000 distinct CDR3 sequences, more than 13% of which appear only once. Sequenced sample: blood. The receptors originated from a middle-aged man with Graves' ophthalmopathy.

This clonotype was observed a handful of times. V usage is TRBV4-1 and J usage is TRBJ2-2; 7 nucleotides match TRBD1. With V trimmed by 0 bases and J by 0 bases, 4 bases remained unmatched. Germline CDR1 reads MGHRA; CDR2 reads YSYEKL. The CDR3 extends over 17 amino acids. CDR3 coding DNA: TGCGCCAGCAGCCAAGATAGACAGGGCGCGAACACCGGGGAGCTGTTTTTT. It encodes CASSQDRQGANTGELFF.

A single count supports this clonotype. A clone one base away is much larger, so this may be a read error. V and J are TRBV2 and TRBJ2-2, with 9 bases matching TRBD1. This CDR3 is built from 14 residues. J was trimmed by 2 bases and V by 11 bases; bases with no gene match: 6. From germline, CDR1 is SNHLY and CDR2 FYNNEI. The CDR3 DNA reads as TGTGCCGGCCAGGGACAGGGAAACACCGGGGAGCTGTTTTTT. Its protein product is CAGQGQGNTGELFF.

This clonotype was seen ten or more times. The chain uses TRBV12-3 or TRBV12-4 and TRBJ2-5; 8 nucleotides match TRBD2. Unmatched junction bases numbered 12, after V lost 6 bases and J lost 0 bases. The CDR3 runs 17 residues. Here the CDR3 reads CASSTLRGGRHQETQYF. CDR3 bases: TGTGCCAGCAGCACCCTTCGGGGCGGGAGGCACCAAGAGACCCAGTACTTC.

The V gene is TRBV2, the J gene TRBJ2-2; possibly TRBD1 or TRBD2 for D (5 bases each). Germline-derived CDR1 and CDR2 are SNHLY and FYNNEI. The CDR3 sequence is 14 residues long. Trimming cost V 5 bases and J 3 bases, with 10 bases left between them. CDR3 in amino acids: CASSLMGDTGELFF. Written as DNA, the CDR3 is TGTGCCAGCAGTCTCATGGGGGACACCGGGGAGCTGTTTTTT.

The chain uses TRBV6-1 and TRBJ2-2; D is ambiguous. The germline V gene encodes CDR1 MNHNS and CDR2 SASEGT. The CDR3 is made up of 14 amino acids. Trimming cost V 7 bases and J 0 bases, with 9 bases left between them. CDR3 sequence: CASKLGSNTGELFF. CDR3 sequence (DNA): TGTGCCAGCAAACTCGGGTCGAACACCGGGGAGCTGTTTTTT.

The chain recombines TRBV29-1 with TRBJ1-2; no clear D. The ends were cut back, 0 bases at V and 0 bases at J, with 11 bases in the middle. The CDR3 sequence is 15 residues long. Germline V gives CDR1 SQVTM, CDR2 ANQGSEA. The CDR3 DNA sequence: TGCAGCGTTGAAGATCTTGGGCCCTCTAACTATGGCTACACCTTC. Encoded protein: CSVEDLGPSNYGYTF.

This clonotype was seen at least ten times. This chain uses TRBV13 with TRBJ2-3; TRBD2 aligns across 9 bases. Looked up from germline, CDR1 is PRHDT and CDR2 is FYEKMQ (reference sequence). J was trimmed by 4 bases and V by 2 bases; bases with no gene match: 10. The CDR3 runs to 17 residues. CDR3 sequence (DNA): TGTGCCAGCAGCTTAAGGCGAGCGGGAGGTCTTCCAGATACGCAGTATTTT. This encodes CASSLRRAGGLPDTQYF.

The chain joins TRBV5-1 to TRBJ2-7; D is perhaps TRBD1 or TRBD2 (5 bases each). Germline V gene data show CDR1 as SGHRS and CDR2 as YFSETQ. Trimming pared 4 bases from V and 5 bases from J, leaving 19 bases between. This CDR3 spans 15 amino acids. The CDR3 is CASSPGTGTGHEQYF. The CDR3 DNA reads TGCGCCAGCAGCCCCGGGACGGGAACGGGCCACGAGCAGTACTTC.

The rearrangement joins TRBV7-8 to TRBJ2-3, with D maybe TRBD2 (5 bases). From germline, CDR1 is SGHVS and CDR2 FQNEAQ. CDR3 size: 18 residues. The V gene lost 1 base and the J gene lost 0 bases, with 17 bases spanning the gap. The DNA for the CDR3 is TGTGCCAGCAGCTTAGGCCCCGAAGTGGCGGGCAGCACAGATACGCAGTATTTT. This translates into CASSLGPEVAGSTDTQYF.